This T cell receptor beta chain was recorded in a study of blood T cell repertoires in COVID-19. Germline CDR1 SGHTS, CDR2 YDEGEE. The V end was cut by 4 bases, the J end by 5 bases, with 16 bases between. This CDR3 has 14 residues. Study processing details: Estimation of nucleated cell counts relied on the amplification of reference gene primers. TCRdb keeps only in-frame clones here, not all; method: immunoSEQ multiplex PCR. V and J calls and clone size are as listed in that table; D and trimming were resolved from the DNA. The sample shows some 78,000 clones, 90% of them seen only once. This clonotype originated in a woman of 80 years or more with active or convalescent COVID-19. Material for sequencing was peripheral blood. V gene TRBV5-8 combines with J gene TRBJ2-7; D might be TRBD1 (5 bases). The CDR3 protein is CASSTRTWMDEQYF. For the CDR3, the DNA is TGTGCCAGCAGCACCCGGACATGGATGGACGAGCAGTACTTC.